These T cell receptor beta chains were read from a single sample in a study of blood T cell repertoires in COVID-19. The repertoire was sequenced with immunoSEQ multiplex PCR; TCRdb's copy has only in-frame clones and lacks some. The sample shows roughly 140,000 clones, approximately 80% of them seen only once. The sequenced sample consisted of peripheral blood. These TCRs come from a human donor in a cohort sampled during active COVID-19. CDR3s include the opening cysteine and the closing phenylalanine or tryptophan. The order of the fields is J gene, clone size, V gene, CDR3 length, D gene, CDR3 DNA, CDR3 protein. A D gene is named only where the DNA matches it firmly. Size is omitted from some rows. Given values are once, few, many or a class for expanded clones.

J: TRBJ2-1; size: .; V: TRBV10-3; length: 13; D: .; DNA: TGTGCCATCAGTGAGTTGGGAGACAATGAGCAGTTCTTC; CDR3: CAISELGDNEQFF
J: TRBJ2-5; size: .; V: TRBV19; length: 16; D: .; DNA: TGTGCCAGTTCCAGGACATGGCAGGGAAGGTCAGAGACCCAGTACTTC; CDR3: CASSRTWQGRSETQYF
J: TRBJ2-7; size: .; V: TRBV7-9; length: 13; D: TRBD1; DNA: TGTGCCAGCAGCTTATCAGGGGGCTACGAGCAGTACTTC; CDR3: CASSLSGGYEQYF
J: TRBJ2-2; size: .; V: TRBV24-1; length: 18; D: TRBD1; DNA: TGTGCCACCAGTGACCCAACGGGGACAGGATTGAGCACCGGGGAGCTGTTTTTT; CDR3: CATSDPTGTGLSTGELFF
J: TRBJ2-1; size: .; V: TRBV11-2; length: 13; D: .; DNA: TGTGCCAGCAGCTTACGCGCACGGAATGAGCAGTTCTTC; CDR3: CASSLRARNEQFF
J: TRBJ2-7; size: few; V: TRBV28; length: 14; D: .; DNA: TGTGCCAGCACCTATGCGACAGTCTCCTACGAGCAGTACTTC; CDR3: CASTYATVSYEQYF
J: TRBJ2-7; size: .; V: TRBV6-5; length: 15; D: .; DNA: TGTGCCAGCAGGAAGTACTACCAGGGATCCTACGAGCAGTACTTC; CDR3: CASRKYYQGSYEQYF
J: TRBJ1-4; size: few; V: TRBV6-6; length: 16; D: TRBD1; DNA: TGTGCCAGCAGCAAACCCCCCGAAGGAGGGGGCAAGCAACTGTTTTTT; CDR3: CASSKPPEGGGKQLFF
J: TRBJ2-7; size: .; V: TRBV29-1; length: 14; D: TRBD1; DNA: TGCAGCGTTGCGGGAATAGGGGGCCTGGACGAGCAGTACTTC; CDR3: CSVAGIGGLDEQYF
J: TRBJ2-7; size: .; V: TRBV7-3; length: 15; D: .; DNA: TGTGCCAGCAGCCCTACTGGACTGGATCCCTACGAGCAGTACTTC; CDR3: CASSPTGLDPYEQYF
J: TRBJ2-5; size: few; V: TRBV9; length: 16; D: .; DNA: TGTGCCAGCAGCGTATGGGGCTCAAACTCGGGAGAGACCCAGTACTTC; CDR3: CASSVWGSNSGETQYF
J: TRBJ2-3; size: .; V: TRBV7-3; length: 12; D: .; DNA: TGTGCCAGCAGCCGAGCCACAGATACGCAGTATTTT; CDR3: CASSRATDTQYF
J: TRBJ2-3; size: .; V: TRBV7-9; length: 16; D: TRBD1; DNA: TGTGCCAGCAGCCAACACGGACAGGGTAGCACAGATACGCAGTATTTT; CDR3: CASSQHGQGSTDTQYF
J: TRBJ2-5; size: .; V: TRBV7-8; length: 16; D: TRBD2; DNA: TGTGCCAGCAGCTTAGGGCCTAGCGGGAGCGGGGAGACCCAGTACTTC; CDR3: CASSLGPSGSGETQYF
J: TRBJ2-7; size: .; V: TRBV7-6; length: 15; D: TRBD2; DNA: TGTGCCAGCAGCTTATCTAGCGGGATTTCCTACGAGCAGTACTTC; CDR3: CASSLSSGISYEQYF
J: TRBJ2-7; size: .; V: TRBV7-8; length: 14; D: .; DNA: TGTGCCAGCAGCTTACTGACAGAATCCTACGAGCAGTACTTC; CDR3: CASSLLTESYEQYF
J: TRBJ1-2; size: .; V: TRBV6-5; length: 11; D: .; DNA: TGTGCCAGCAGGCGTGGTGAAGGCTACACCTTC; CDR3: CASRRGEGYTF
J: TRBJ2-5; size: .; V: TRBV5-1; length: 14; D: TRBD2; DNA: TGCGCCAGCAGCTTGGTTAGCGGGAAAGAGACCCAGTACTTC; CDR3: CASSLVSGKETQYF
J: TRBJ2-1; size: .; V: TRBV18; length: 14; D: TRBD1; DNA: TGTGCCAGCTCACCGGACAGGGTATACAATGAGCAGTTCTTC; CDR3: CASSPDRVYNEQFF
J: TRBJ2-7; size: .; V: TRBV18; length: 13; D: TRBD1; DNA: TGTGCCAGCTCACCGGACAGGTCCTACGAGCAGTACTTC; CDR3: CASSPDRSYEQYF
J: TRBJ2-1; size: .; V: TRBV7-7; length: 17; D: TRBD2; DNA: TGTGCCAGCAGCCCATTCTCTAGGGGTACGCCGGGACTATATCTGTTCTTC; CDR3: CASSPFSRGTPGLYLFF
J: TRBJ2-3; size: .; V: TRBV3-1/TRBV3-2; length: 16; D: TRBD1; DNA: TGTGCCAGCAGCCAAGAACCGGGACAGAACACAGATACGCAGTATTTT; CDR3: CASSQEPGQNTDTQYF
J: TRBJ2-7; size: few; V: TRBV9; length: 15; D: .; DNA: TGTGCCAGCAGCATTTCTGCGAGATCCGACTACGAGCAGTACTTC; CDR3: CASSISARSDYEQYF
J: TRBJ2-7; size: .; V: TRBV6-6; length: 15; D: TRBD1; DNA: TGTGCCAGCGTTAGCTTTGGGACAGGGGTAGGGGAGCAGTACTTC; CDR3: CASVSFGTGVGEQYF
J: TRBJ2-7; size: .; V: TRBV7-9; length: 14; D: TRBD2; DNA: TGTGCCAGCAGCGAGACTAGCGTCACCTACGAGCAGTACTTC; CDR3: CASSETSVTYEQYF
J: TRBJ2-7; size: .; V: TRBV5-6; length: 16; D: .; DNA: TGTGCCAGCAGCTTTCGACAGAACAAAGCATACTACGAGCAGTACTTC; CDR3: CASSFRQNKAYYEQYF
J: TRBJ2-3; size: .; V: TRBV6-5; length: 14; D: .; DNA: TGTGCCAGCCGGGACTTCCTTAGCACAGATACGCAGTATTTT; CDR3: CASRDFLSTDTQYF
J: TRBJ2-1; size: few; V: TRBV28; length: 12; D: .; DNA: TGTGCCAGCAGGGCGGGTAGCCGGGGGCAGTTCTTC; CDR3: CASRAGSRGQFF
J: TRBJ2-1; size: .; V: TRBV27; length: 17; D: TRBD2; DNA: TGTGCCAGCAGTTCCCCCTCCTGGGGGGGTACGGACAATGAGCAGTTCTTC; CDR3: CASSSPSWGGTDNEQFF
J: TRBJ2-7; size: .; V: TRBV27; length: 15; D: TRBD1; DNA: TGTGCCAGCAGTTCCCCGGGACAGGCCTTTTACGAGCAGTACTTC; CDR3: CASSSPGQAFYEQYF
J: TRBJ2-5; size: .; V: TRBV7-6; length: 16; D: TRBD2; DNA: TGTGCCAGCAGCTTAGTTGCTAGCGGGAGAGGAGAGACCCAGTACTTC; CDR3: CASSLVASGRGETQYF
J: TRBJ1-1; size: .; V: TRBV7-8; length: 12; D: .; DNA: TGTGCCAGCAGCCCAGGACACGGTGAAGCTTTCTTT; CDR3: CASSPGHGEAFF
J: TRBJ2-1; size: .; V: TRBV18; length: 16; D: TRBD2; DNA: TGTGCCAGCTCCCTAAGCACTAGCGGGAGGGTAAATGAGCAGTTCTTC; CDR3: CASSLSTSGRVNEQFF
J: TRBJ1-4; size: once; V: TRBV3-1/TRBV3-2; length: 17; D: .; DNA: TGTGCCAGCAGCCGGGGAGGGCAGGGGAGCTGGGGTGAAAAACTGTTTTTT; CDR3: CASSRGGQGSWGEKLFF
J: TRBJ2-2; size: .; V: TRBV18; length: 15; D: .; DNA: TGTGCCAGCTCACCAGGCTGGGGGGACACCGGGGAGCTGTTTTTT; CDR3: CASSPGWGDTGELFF
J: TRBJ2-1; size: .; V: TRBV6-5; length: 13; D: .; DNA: TGTGCCAGCTGCGCTAGCGTCTACAATGAGCAGTTCTTC; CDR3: CASCASVYNEQFF
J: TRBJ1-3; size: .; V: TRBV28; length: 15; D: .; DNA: TGTGCCAGCAGTAGGGCTGGGGCTAGGGGAAACACCATATATTTT; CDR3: CASSRAGARGNTIYF
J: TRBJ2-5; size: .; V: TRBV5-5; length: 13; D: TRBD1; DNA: TGTGCCAGCAGCTTGCTACAGGGGCAGACCCAGTACTTC; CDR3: CASSLLQGQTQYF
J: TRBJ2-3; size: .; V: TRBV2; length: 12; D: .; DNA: TGTGCCAGCTGCCAGGGCCCAGATACGCAGTATTTT; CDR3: CASCQGPDTQYF
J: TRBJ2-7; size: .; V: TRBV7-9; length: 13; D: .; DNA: TGTGCCAGCAGCTTAGGGAGGGAGTACGAGCAGTACTTC; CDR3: CASSLGREYEQYF
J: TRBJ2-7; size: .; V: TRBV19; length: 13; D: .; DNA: TGTGCCAGTAGTATCGGAGTCGGAGGCGAGCAGTACTTC; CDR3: CASSIGVGGEQYF
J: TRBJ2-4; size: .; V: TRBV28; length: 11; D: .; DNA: TGTGCCAGCAGCCATACGGAGGATCAGTACTTC; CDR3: CASSHTEDQYF
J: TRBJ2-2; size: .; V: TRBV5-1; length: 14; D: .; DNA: TGCGCCAGCAGCTCTTTTCCTTACACCGGGGAGCTGTTTTTT; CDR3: CASSSFPYTGELFF
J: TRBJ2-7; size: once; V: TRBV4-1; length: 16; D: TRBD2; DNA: TGCGCCAGCAGCCAAGGATCTAGCGGGAGATTCTACGAGCAGTACTTC; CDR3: CASSQGSSGRFYEQYF
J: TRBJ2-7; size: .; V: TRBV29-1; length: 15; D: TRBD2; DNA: TGCAGCGTCCGGGCCACTAGCGGGAGTTCGTACGAGCAGTACTTC; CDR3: CSVRATSGSSYEQYF
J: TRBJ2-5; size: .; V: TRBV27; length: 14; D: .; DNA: TGTGCCAGCAGTCCCCGACAGAGAGAAGAGACCCAGTACTTC; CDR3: CASSPRQREETQYF
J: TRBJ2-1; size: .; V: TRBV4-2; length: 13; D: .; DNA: TGTGCCAGCAGCCACCCCCTAGAGAATGAGCAGTTCTTC; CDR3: CASSHPLENEQFF
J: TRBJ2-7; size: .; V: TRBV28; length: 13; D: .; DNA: TGTGCCAGCAGTTTCCCAGGGAACTACGAGCAGTACTTC; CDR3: CASSFPGNYEQYF
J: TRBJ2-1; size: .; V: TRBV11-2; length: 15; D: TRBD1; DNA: TGTGCCAGCAGCTTAGGAGACAGGGTATACAATGAGCAGTTCTTC; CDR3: CASSLGDRVYNEQFF
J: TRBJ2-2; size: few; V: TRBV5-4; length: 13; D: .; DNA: TGTGCCAGCAGTGGACAGCGATCCGGGGAGCTGTTTTTT; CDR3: CASSGQRSGELFF
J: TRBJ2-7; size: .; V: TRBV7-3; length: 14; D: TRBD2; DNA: TGTGCCAGCAGCCCCGGGACTAATATCAACGAGCAGTACTTC; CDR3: CASSPGTNINEQYF
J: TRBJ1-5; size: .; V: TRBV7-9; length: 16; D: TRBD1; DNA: TGTGCCAGCAGCTTAGGGGACAGGGGGGGAAATCAGCCCCAGCATTTT; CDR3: CASSLGDRGGNQPQHF
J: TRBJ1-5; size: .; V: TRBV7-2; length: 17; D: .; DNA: TGTGCCAGCAGCTCGAACGGGGAGGGACGGTGGAATCAGCCCCAGCATTTT; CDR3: CASSSNGEGRWNQPQHF
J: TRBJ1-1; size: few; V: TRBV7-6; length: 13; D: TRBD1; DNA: TGTGCCAGCAGCTTAGAACAGGGGACTGAAGCTTTCTTT; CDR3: CASSLEQGTEAFF